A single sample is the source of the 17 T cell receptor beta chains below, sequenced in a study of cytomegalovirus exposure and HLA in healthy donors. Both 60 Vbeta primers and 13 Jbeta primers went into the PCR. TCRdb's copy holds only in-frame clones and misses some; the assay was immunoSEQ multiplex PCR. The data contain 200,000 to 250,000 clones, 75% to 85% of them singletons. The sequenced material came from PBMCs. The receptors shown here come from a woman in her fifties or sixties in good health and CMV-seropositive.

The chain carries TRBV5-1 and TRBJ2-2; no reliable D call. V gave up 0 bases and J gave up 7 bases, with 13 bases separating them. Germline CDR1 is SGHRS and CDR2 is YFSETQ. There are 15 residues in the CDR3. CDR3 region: CASSLVPKTGGELFF. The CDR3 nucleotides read TGCGCCAGCAGCTTGGTGCCTAAGACTGGCGGGGAGCTGTTTTTT.

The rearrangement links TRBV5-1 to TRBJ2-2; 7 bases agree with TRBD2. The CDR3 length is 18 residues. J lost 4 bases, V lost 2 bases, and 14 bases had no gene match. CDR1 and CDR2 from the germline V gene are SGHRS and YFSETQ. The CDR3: CASSFPRGSGRGTGELFF. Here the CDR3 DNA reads TGCGCCAGCAGCTTTCCACGCGGGAGCGGCCGTGGCACCGGGGAGCTGTTTTTT.

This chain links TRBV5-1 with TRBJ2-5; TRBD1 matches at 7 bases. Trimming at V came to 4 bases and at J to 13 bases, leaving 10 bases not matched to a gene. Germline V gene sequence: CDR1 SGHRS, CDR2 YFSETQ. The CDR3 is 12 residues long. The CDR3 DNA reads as TGCGCCAGCAGCGACGGACAGGTCCACACGTACTTC. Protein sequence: CASSDGQVHTYF. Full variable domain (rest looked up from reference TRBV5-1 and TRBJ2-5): KAGVTQTPRYLIKTRGQQVTLSCSPISGHRSVSWYQQTPGQGLQFLFEYFSETQRNKGNFPGRFSGRQFSNSRSEMNVSTLELGDSALYLCASSDGQVHTYFGPGTRLLVL.

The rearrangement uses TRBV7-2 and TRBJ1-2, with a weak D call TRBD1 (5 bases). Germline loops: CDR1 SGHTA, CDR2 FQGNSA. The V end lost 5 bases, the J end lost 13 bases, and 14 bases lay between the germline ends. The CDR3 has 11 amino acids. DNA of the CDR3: TGTGCCAGCAGCCAGGGTGGGTGGGGCACCTTC. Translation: CASSQGGWGTF.

The CDR3 region is CASHQGAGALYEQFF. The CDR3 DNA is TGTGCCAGTCACCAGGGAGCGGGAGCTTTGTATGAGCAGTTCTTC. J is TRBJ2-1 and V is TRBV6-1, with TRBD2 matching 8 bases. Germline V gene data show CDR1 as MNHNS and CDR2 as SASEGT. V was clipped by 9 bases and J by 8 bases; unmatched bases: 15. The CDR3 extends over 15 amino acids.

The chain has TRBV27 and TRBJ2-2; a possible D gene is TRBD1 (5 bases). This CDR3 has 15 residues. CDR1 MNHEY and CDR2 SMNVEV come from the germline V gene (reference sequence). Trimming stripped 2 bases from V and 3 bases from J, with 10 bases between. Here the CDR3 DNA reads TGTGCCAGCAGTTTAGTAGGGGCATACACCGGGGAGCTGTTTTTT. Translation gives CASSLVGAYTGELFF.

The CDR3 spells CASSLAGSGDTGELFF. Here the CDR3 DNA reads TGCGCCAGCAGCTTGGCCGGAAGCGGGGACACCGGGGAGCTGTTTTTT. The chain is built from TRBV5-1 and TRBJ2-2; 7 positions agree with TRBD2. Germline CDR1 is SGHRS and CDR2 is YFSETQ. V trimming: 0 bases; J trimming: 3 bases; junction bases outside the gene matches: 5. The CDR3 has 16 residues.

DNA for the CDR3: TGTGCCAGCAGCCCCCCTCGCGATAACACTGAAGCTTTCTTT. Its protein product is CASSPPRDNTEAFF. The V call is TRBV7-3, the J call TRBJ1-1, with D uncertain. Trimming cost V 5 bases and J 2 bases, with 12 bases left between them. The CDR3 covers 14 residues. The V gene's germline CDR1 is SGHTA and CDR2 FQGTGA.

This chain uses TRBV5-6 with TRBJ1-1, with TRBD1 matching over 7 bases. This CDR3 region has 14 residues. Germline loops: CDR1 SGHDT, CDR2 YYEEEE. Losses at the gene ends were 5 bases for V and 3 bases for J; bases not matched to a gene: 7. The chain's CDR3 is CASRLQGDHTEAFF. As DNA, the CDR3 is TGTGCCAGCAGACTCCAGGGGGACCACACTGAAGCTTTCTTT.

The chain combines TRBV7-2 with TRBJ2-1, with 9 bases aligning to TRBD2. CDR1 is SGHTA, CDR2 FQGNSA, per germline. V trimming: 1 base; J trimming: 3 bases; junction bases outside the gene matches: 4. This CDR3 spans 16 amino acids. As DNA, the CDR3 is TGTGCCAGCAGCTTAGGTTGGCGGGGGGGCTACAATGAGCAGTTCTTC. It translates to CASSLGWRGGYNEQFF.

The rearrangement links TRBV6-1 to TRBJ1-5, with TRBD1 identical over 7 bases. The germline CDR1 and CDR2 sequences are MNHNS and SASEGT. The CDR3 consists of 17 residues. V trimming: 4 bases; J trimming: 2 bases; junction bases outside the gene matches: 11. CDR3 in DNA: TGTGCCAGCAGTGTGTCAGGGGGAAGGATAGGCAATCAGCCCCAGCATTTT. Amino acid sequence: CASSVSGGRIGNQPQHF.

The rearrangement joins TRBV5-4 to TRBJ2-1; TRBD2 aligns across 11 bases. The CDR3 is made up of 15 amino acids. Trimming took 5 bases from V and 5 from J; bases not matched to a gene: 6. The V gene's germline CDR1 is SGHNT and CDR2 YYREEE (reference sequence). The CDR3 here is CASRRPGLADNEQFF. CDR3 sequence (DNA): TGTGCCAGCAGGCGGCCGGGACTAGCGGACAATGAGCAGTTCTTC.

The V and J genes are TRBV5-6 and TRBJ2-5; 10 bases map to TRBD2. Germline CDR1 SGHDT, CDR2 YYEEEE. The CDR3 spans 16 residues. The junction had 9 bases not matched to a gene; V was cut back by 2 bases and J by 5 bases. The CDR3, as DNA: TGTGCCAGCAGCTTATTCAGCGGGGGGGCCAGGGAGACCCAGTACTTC. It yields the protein CASSLFSGGARETQYF.

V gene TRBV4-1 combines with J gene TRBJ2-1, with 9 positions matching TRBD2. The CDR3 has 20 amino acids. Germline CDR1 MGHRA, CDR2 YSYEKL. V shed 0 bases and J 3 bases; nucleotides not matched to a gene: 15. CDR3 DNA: TGCGCCAGCAGCCAAGATGTGTTCGGGGGTCGACTAGCGGACTACAATGAGCAGTTCTTC. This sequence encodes CASSQDVFGGRLADYNEQFF.

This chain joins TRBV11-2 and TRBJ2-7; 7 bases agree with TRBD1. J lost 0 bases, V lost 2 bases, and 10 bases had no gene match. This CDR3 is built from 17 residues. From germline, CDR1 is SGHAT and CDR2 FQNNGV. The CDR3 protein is CASSLRGRFLRSYEQYF. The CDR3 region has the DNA TGTGCCAGCAGCTTAAGGGGGCGGTTCCTCCGCTCCTACGAGCAGTACTTC.

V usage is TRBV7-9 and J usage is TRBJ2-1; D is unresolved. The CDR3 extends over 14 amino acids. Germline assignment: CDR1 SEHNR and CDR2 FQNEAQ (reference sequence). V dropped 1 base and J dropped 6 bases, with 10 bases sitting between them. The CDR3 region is CASSLVRPPNEQFF. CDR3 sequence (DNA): TGTGCCAGCAGCTTAGTGCGGCCGCCCAATGAGCAGTTCTTC.

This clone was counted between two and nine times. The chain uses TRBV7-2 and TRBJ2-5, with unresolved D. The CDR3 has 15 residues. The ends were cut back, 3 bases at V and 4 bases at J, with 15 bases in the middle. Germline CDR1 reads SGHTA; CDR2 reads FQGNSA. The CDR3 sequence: CASSFQAPIPETQYF. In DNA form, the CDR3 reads TGTGCCAGCAGCTTTCAGGCTCCGATCCCAGAGACCCAGTACTTC. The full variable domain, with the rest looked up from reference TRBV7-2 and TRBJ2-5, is GAGVSQSPSNKVTEKGKDVELRCDPISGHTALYWYRQSLGQGLEFLIYFQGNSAPDKSGLPSDRFSAERTGGSVSTLTIQRTQQEDSAVYLCASSFQAPIPETQYFGPGTRLLVL.